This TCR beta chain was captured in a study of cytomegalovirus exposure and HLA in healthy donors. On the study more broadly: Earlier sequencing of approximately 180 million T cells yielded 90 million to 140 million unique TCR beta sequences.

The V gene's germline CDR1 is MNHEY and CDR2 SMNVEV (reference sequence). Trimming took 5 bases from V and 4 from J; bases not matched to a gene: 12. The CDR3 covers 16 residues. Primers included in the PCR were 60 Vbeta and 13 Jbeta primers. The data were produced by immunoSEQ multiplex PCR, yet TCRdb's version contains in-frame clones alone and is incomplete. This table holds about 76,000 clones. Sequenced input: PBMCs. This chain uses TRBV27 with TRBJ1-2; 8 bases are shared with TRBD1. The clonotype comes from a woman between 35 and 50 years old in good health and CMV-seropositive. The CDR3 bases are TGTGCCAGCAGTAACACGGTGGGACAGGTGATCTATGGCTACACCTTC. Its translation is CASSNTVGQVIYGYTF.